The 18 T cell receptor beta chains in this list originate from one sample, sequenced in a study of beta chain features in type 1 diabetes. Of the isolated RNA, all was reverse transcribed, and so the sequenced material was expressed TCRB transcripts. Using immunoSEQ multiplex PCR, the repertoire was profiled, and TCRdb retains in-frame clones only, with some absent. The data contain roughly 260,000 clones, about a tenth of them singletons. Their target antigens are unknown. Findings and caveats of the study: Within each of all four CD4+ subsets, Type 1 diabetes patients had TCRB CDR3s that were moderately but significantly shorter.

The specimen was naive CD4+ T cells from blood. These receptors came from a young man with type 1 diabetes.

CDR3 sequence (DNA): TGTGCCAGCAGTTTATTGGCAGGGAATCCAGATACGCAGTATTTT. Its protein is CASSLLAGNPDTQYF. The chain combines TRBV28 with TRBJ2-3; a weak D match, TRBD1 (5 bases). Germline-derived CDR1 and CDR2 are MDHEN and SYDVKM. V dropped 1 base and J dropped 4 bases, with 12 bases sitting between them. The CDR3 is 15 amino acids.

This clone was picked up one time. V is TRBV4-2 and J is TRBJ1-2; no firm D call. Germline V gene lookup returns CDR1 LGHNA and CDR2 YNFKEQ. This CDR3 is built from 15 residues. Trimming removed 4 bases from V and 0 bases from J, with 12 bases in between. The CDR3: CASSPTAATNYGYTF. CDR3 sequence (DNA): TGTGCCAGCAGCCCCACAGCAGCTACTAACTATGGCTACACCTTC.

This chain links TRBV27 with TRBJ1-5; 8 bases line up with TRBD1. With 6 bases clipped from V and 4 bases from J, the junction kept 5 bases outside the gene matches. This CDR3 is 14 amino acids long. Germline lookup yields CDR1 MNHEY and CDR2 SMNVEV (reference sequence). The DNA for the CDR3 is TGTGCCAGCAGGCCAGGGGGCTTTAATCAGCCCCAGCATTTT. Translation gives CASRPGGFNQPQHF.

There are a few counts of this clone. This chain connects TRBV15 to TRBJ1-5; no reliable D call. The CDR3 contains 13 residues. Germline loops: CDR1 LNHNV, CDR2 YYDKDF (reference sequence). V lost 2 bases, J lost 6 bases, and 8 bases lay in between. CDR3 DNA sequence: TGTGCCACCAGCAGAAATCCCATTCAGCCCCAGCATTTT. As protein: CATSRNPIQPQHF. The full variable domain, its missing parts supplied by reference TRBV15 and TRBJ1-5, is DAMVIQNPRYQVTQFGKPVTLSCSQTLNHNVMYWYQQKSSQAPKLLFHYYDKDFNNEADTPDNFQSRRPNTSFCFLDIRSPGLGDTAMYLCATSRNPIQPQHFGDGTRLSIL.

This clone was recorded a few times. The V and J genes are TRBV28 and TRBJ2-3; D not resolved. In germline, CDR1 is MDHEN, CDR2 SYDVKM. V gave up 6 bases and J gave up 0 bases, with 7 bases separating them. CDR3 length: 13 amino acids. Here the CDR3 DNA reads TGTGCCAGCAGCCTAGACAGCACAGATACGCAGTATTTT. Residues: CASSLDSTDTQYF.

The rearrangement links TRBV7-3 to TRBJ2-1; 8 bases line up with TRBD2. The CDR3 loop spans 15 amino acids. In germline, CDR1 is SGHTA, CDR2 FQGTGA. After removal of 5 bases from V and 2 bases from J, the junction contained 5 bases not matched to a gene. The CDR3: CASSKGLATYNEQFF. The CDR3 DNA is TGTGCCAGCAGCAAAGGACTAGCCACCTACAATGAGCAGTTCTTC.

This clone has a handful of counts. For the CDR3, the DNA is TGTGCCAGCAGTGTGAGGGGGCTAAGTAATGAGCAGTTCTTC. Amino acids: CASSVRGLSNEQFF. The rearrangement links TRBV2 to TRBJ2-1; TRBD1 matches at 7 bases. Per germline, CDR1 SNHLY and CDR2 FYNNEI. V was pared by 4 bases and J by 7 bases, with 7 bases of the junction left unmatched. The CDR3 extends over 14 amino acids.

This chain links TRBV25-1 with TRBJ2-3; TRBD2 aligns across 7 bases. V dropped 1 base and J dropped 4; count of bases not matched to a gene: 11. Looked up from germline, CDR1 is MGHDK and CDR2 is SYGVNS. The CDR3 extends over 17 amino acids. The CDR3 nucleotides read TGTGCCAGCAGTGAATCTCACGGCAGGACTAGGGCAGATACGCAGTATTTT. Protein: CASSESHGRTRADTQYF.

This clone was seen only a few times. V is TRBV18 and J is TRBJ2-5, with D tentatively TRBD2 (5 bases). The CDR3 consists of 14 residues. Germline V gene lookup returns CDR1 KGHSH and CDR2 LQKENI. V lost 0 bases to trimming and J lost 4 bases, with 9 bases between them. As DNA, the CDR3 is TGTGCCAGCTCACCACCTTCCGGGATAGAGACCCAGTACTTC. This translates into CASSPPSGIETQYF. The full variable domain, rest sourced from reference TRBV18 and TRBJ2-5, is NAGVMQNPRHLVRRRGQEARLRCSPMKGHSHVYWYRQLPEEGLKFMVYLQKENIIDESGMPKERFSAEFPKEGPSILRIQQVVRGDSAAYFCASSPPSGIETQYFGPGTRLLVL.

This chain joins TRBV5-1 and TRBJ2-7, with a weak D call TRBD1 (6 bases). From germline, CDR1 is SGHRS and CDR2 YFSETQ. Trimming pared 7 bases from V and 0 bases from J, leaving 11 bases between. CDR3 length: 13 residues. CDR3 sequence: CASGRDNSYEQYF. In DNA form, the CDR3 reads TGCGCCAGCGGAAGGGACAACTCCTACGAGCAGTACTTC.

The chain recombines TRBV4-3 with TRBJ2-3; 7 nucleotides match TRBD2. CDR1 and CDR2 from the germline V gene are LGHNA and YSLEER. Losses at the gene ends were 3 bases for V and 0 bases for J; bases not matched to a gene: 9. This CDR3 spans 17 amino acids. The CDR3 reads CASSQGGTVKSTDTQYF. In DNA, the CDR3 is TGCGCCAGCAGCCAGGGGGGGACGGTGAAGAGCACAGATACGCAGTATTTT.

This chain links TRBV27 with TRBJ2-1; tentative D call: TRBD1 (5 bases). The V and J ends lost 6 bases and 4 bases respectively, with 16 bases between them. CDR1 is MNHEY and CDR2 is SMNVEV in the germline V gene (reference sequence). There are 15 residues in the CDR3. CDR3 DNA sequence: TGTGCCAGCAGCCCCACTGGGGCAGCTTACAATGAGCAGTTCTTC. Protein: CASSPTGAAYNEQFF.

There are a few counts of this clone. The V and J genes are TRBV10-3 and TRBJ1-6; unclear D gene. CDR1 is ENHRY and CDR2 is SYGVKD in the germline V gene. With 4 bases removed from V and 7 bases from J, the gap between germline ends came to 17 bases. There are 16 residues in the CDR3. The CDR3 reads CAISGGGRERNSPLHF. As DNA, the CDR3 is TGTGCCATCAGTGGAGGAGGGAGGGAAAGGAATTCACCCCTCCACTTT.

This clone was seen a handful of times. The chain joins TRBV30 to TRBJ2-7; tentatively, D is TRBD2 (5 bases). V was pared by 3 bases and J by 6 bases, with 15 bases between. The germline CDR1 and CDR2 sequences are GTSNPN and SVGIG (reference sequence). The length of the CDR3 is 13 residues. The CDR3 bases are TGTGCCTGGAGACGCCCCAGGACTCGCGAGCAGTACTTC. Its protein product is CAWRRPRTREQYF.

The chain links TRBV27 to TRBJ2-7, with D possibly TRBD1 on 6 matching bases. Trimming pared 3 bases from V and 2 bases from J, leaving 14 bases between. Germline V CDR1 and CDR2: MNHEY, SMNVEV (reference sequence). This CDR3 is built from 15 residues. The CDR3 DNA reads TGTGCCAGCAGTTTTCAGGGGTCCGCGACCTACGAGCAGTACTTC. Protein sequence: CASSFQGSATYEQYF.

Comment on this clone: Within the sample, other DNA sequences also encode this same CDR3. The chain recombines TRBV5-1 with TRBJ2-3, with 7 bases matching TRBD2. The CDR3 runs 14 residues. Germline V gene lookup returns CDR1 SGHRS and CDR2 YFSETQ. J was trimmed by 2 bases and V by 2 bases; bases with no gene match: 2. CDR3 sequence: CASSFGGSTDTQYF. The CDR3 region has the DNA TGCGCCAGCAGCTTCGGGGGGTCCACAGATACGCAGTATTTT. Complete variable domain (other parts from reference TRBV5-1 and TRBJ2-3): KAGVTQTPRYLIKTRGQQVTLSCSPISGHRSVSWYQQTPGQGLQFLFEYFSETQRNKGNFPGRFSGRQFSNSRSEMNVSTLELGDSALYLCASSFGGSTDTQYFGPGTRLTVL.

This clone came up a few times. The chain couples TRBV4-2 to TRBJ2-3; 9 bases map to TRBD2. After removal of 7 bases from V and 6 bases from J, the junction contained 14 bases not matched to a gene. Looked up from germline, CDR1 is LGHNA and CDR2 is YNFKEQ. The CDR3 consists of 16 residues. Here the CDR3 DNA reads TGTGCCAGCACCCTCGGGGGAGTAGCGGGGGTTGATACGCAGTATTTT. Its translation is CASTLGGVAGVDTQYF.

The chain uses TRBV7-3 and TRBJ2-2, with 11 nucleotides matching TRBD2. The CDR3 covers 15 residues. V was pared by 5 bases and J by 6 bases, with 5 bases of the junction left unmatched. Germline loops: CDR1 SGHTA, CDR2 FQGTGA. The CDR3 DNA reads TGTGCCAGCAGCCCCTCGACTAGCGGGGCCGGGGAGCTGTTTTTT. Amino acids: CASSPSTSGAGELFF.